A selection of T cell receptor beta chains follows, all from one sample in a study of cytomegalovirus exposure and HLA in healthy donors. The protocol was immunoSEQ multiplex PCR, while the TCRdb copy is restricted to in-frame clones and leaves out a portion. The sample records about 80,000 clones, 62% being singletons. Sequencing was performed on PBMCs. These receptors were taken from a male donor in good health and CMV-seropositive. Each CDR3 is given with its conserved first and last residue. D genes are given only for firm matches. For some rows the clone size is stated as once, few or many, or as a class when expanded; others skip it.

V	D	J	size	CDR3	DNA
TRBV7-3	TRBD2	TRBJ2-5	NA	CASSFTGTSGQETQYF	TGTGCCAGCAGCTTCACCGGGACTAGTGGGCAAGAGACCCAGTACTTC
TRBV5-4	TRBD1	TRBJ2-4	NA	CASSPRQGDLAFVAKNIQYF	TGTGCCAGCAGCCCTCGACAGGGAGACTTGGCATTCGTAGCCAAAAACATTCAGTACTTC
TRBV5-6	NA	TRBJ1-2	NA	CASSLVVEGGYTF	TGTGCCAGCAGCTTGGTTGTGGAGGGCGGCTACACCTTC
TRBV18	NA	TRBJ2-7	few	CASSSSRTGTYEQYF	TGTGCCAGCTCATCTTCTCGTACAGGCACCTACGAGCAGTACTTC
TRBV2	NA	TRBJ1-1	NA	CASSQNTEAFF	TGTGCCAGCAGCCAGAACACTGAAGCTTTCTTT
TRBV30	NA	TRBJ1-2	NA	CAWSRQGRGYTF	TGTGCCTGGAGTCGGCAGGGAAGAGGCTACACCTTC
TRBV7-6	NA	TRBJ2-3	NA	CASSSRGWDTQYF	TGTGCCAGCAGCTCTCGGGGGTGGGATACGCAGTATTTT
TRBV7-2	TRBD1	TRBJ1-1	NA	CASSLEGTGKAFF	TGTGCCAGCAGCTTAGAGGGGACAGGAAAAGCTTTCTTT
TRBV27	NA	TRBJ1-5	NA	CASSSMGQDQHF	TGTGCCAGCAGTTCTATGGGGCAAGACCAGCATTTT
TRBV9	TRBD2	TRBJ2-3	NA	CASSPTSGGAFDTQYF	TGTGCCAGCAGCCCGACTAGCGGGGGGGCCTTCGATACGCAGTATTTT
TRBV9	TRBD1	TRBJ1-2	few	CASSDVGQGGYGYTF	TGTGCCAGCAGCGACGTCGGACAGGGGGGCTATGGCTACACCTTC
TRBV12-5	NA	TRBJ1-5	NA	CHKGGNQPQHF	TGTCATAAAGGAGGGAATCAGCCCCAGCATTTT
TRBV2	NA	TRBJ2-5	NA	CAGSEATYQETQYF	TGTGCCGGTTCTGAGGCTACGTACCAAGAGACCCAGTACTTC
TRBV11-2	NA	TRBJ1-1	NA	CASSPRGSEAFF	TGTGCCAGCAGCCCGCGAGGGAGTGAAGCTTTCTTT
TRBV5-6	TRBD1	TRBJ1-1	NA	CASTPGGTGNTEAFF	TGTGCCAGCACCCCGGGCGGGACAGGGAACACTGAAGCTTTCTTT
TRBV27	NA	TRBJ2-7	NA	CASSLQGHPYEQYF	TGTGCCAGCAGTTTACAGGGACACCCCTACGAGCAGTACTTC
TRBV5-5	TRBD2	TRBJ2-5	once	CASSWGTSGNQETQYF	TGTGCCAGCAGCTGGGGGACTAGCGGGAACCAAGAGACCCAGTACTTC
TRBV5-1	NA	TRBJ2-7	NA	CASSLGNRDLTYEQYF	TGCGCCAGCAGCTTGGGGAACCGGGACTTGACCTACGAGCAGTACTTC
TRBV4-2	NA	TRBJ1-5	NA	CASSQEGDQPQHF	TGTGCCAGCAGCCAAGAGGGAGATCAGCCCCAGCATTTT
TRBV30	TRBD1	TRBJ1-1	NA	CAWSVDRGRFSEAFF	TGTGCCTGGAGTGTAGACAGGGGTAGGTTCTCTGAAGCTTTCTTT
TRBV28	NA	TRBJ1-5	NA	CASSLYDPGVGDQPQHF	TGTGCCAGCAGTTTATACGACCCAGGGGTTGGGGATCAGCCCCAGCATTTT
TRBV5-1	TRBD2	TRBJ2-5	few	CASSSLTSGSETQYF	TGCGCCAGCAGCTCTTTGACTAGCGGGAGTGAGACCCAGTACTTC
TRBV5-1	TRBD1	TRBJ1-2	few	CASSSPDRVEAGYTF	TGCGCCAGCAGCTCCCCCGACAGGGTGGAGGCTGGCTACACCTTC
TRBV30	NA	TRBJ1-3	few	CAWSLPGRGITGNTIYF	TGTGCCTGGAGTCTTCCGGGACGGGGGATTACTGGAAACACCATATATTTT
TRBV19	NA	TRBJ2-3	NA	CASSTSRVSTDTQYF	TGTGCCAGTAGTACCTCCCGTGTCTCCACAGATACGCAGTATTTT
TRBV19	NA	TRBJ1-4	NA	CASCGTLNEKLFF	TGTGCCAGTTGTGGGACTCTTAATGAAAAACTGTTTTTT
TRBV7-9	TRBD1	TRBJ1-2	NA	CAGSRGPRGYTF	TGTGCCGGATCCAGGGGGCCTAGGGGCTACACCTTC
TRBV6-7	TRBD1	TRBJ1-2	once	CASPQGAHGYTF	TGTGCCAGCCCCCAGGGGGCGCATGGCTACACCTTC
TRBV7-2	NA	TRBJ2-7	NA	CASSLAQGLFYEQYF	TGTGCCAGCAGCTTAGCACAGGGTTTGTTTTACGAGCAGTACTTC
TRBV7-9	TRBD1	TRBJ2-2	once	CASSSGTGGHTGELFF	TGTGCCAGCAGCTCTGGGACAGGGGGCCATACCGGGGAGCTGTTTTTT
TRBV29-1	TRBD2	TRBJ2-5	NA	CSVPGRAGETQYF	TGCAGCGTTCCCGGGAGGGCCGGGGAGACCCAGTACTTC